Listed below are T cell receptor beta chains from one sample, sequenced in a study of blood T cell repertoires in COVID-19. Profiled with immunoSEQ multiplex PCR; TCRdb holds only in-frame clones, not every one. The sample carries 70,000 to 75,000 clones, roughly 79% recorded once. The sample comprised peripheral blood. Receptors originate from a woman between 70 and 85 years old with acute or convalescent COVID-19. CDR3s include the opening cysteine and the closing phenylalanine or tryptophan. The D gene is left open where the match is weak. Size is stated for part of the rows, as once, few or many counts, or as a class when the clone is expanded.

TRBV27,14,TRBJ1-1,NA,TRBD1,TGTGCCAGCAGCCCAGGGGGCTATCACACTGAAGCTTTCTTT,CASSPGGYHTEAFF
TRBV7-3,17,TRBJ2-1,NA,NA,TGTGCCAGCAGCTTAACATCAACTAGCCAAGGACTCAATGAGCAGTTCTTC,CASSLTSTSQGLNEQFF
TRBV6-4,17,TRBJ2-1,NA,TRBD2,TGTGCCAGCAGCGTCAGTTTTGTAGCGGGAGTTTACAATGAGCAGTTCTTC,CASSVSFVAGVYNEQFF
TRBV28,15,TRBJ2-7,NA,NA,TGTGCCAGCAGTTTAGAGCCGGGTTTAACCTACGAGCAGTACTTC,CASSLEPGLTYEQYF
TRBV6-1,16,TRBJ1-2,NA,NA,TGTGCCAGCAGTGAAGTGGGGAGACAGGCCGGTGAGGGCTACACCTTC,CASSEVGRQAGEGYTF
TRBV7-2,13,TRBJ1-5,NA,TRBD1,TGTGCCAGCAGCGGGGACAGTAATCAGCCCCAGCATTTT,CASSGDSNQPQHF
TRBV11-2,15,TRBJ1-2,NA,NA,TGTGCCAGCAGCTCCCCCGGGAGCCTACTCTATGGCTACACCTTC,CASSSPGSLLYGYTF
TRBV9,15,TRBJ2-5,NA,TRBD2,TGTGCCAGCAGCCCCCGACTAGCGGGACAGGAGACCCAGTACTTC,CASSPRLAGQETQYF
TRBV6-6,15,TRBJ2-7,NA,TRBD1,TGTGCCAGCAGTTGGGACAGGCCACTCTCCTACGAGCAGTACTTC,CASSWDRPLSYEQYF
TRBV11-2,13,TRBJ1-1,NA,NA,TGTGCCAGCAGCTCGGGCAGGGGCGCTGAAGCTTTCTTT,CASSSGRGAEAFF
TRBV3-1/TRBV3-2,15,TRBJ2-3,NA,TRBD1,TGTGCCAGCAGCCTGAGACAGGGTCAATCAGATACGCAGTATTTT,CASSLRQGQSDTQYF
TRBV27,20,TRBJ2-7,NA,NA,TGTGCCAGCAGTTTATCGCATACCCTCCCGAAAGCGCCCAGCTCCTACGAGCAGTACTTC,CASSLSHTLPKAPSSYEQYF
TRBV5-5,15,TRBJ1-1,once,TRBD1,TGTGCCAGCAGCCCTACCCCGGGACAGCCTTCTGAAGCTTTCTTT,CASSPTPGQPSEAFF
TRBV3-1/TRBV3-2,13,TRBJ1-1,NA,TRBD1,TGTGCCAGCAGCCAAGATCGGGACAGGGAGGCTTTCTTT,CASSQDRDREAFF
TRBV4-2,13,TRBJ2-7,NA,TRBD1,TGTGCCAGCAGCCAGGGACAGACTTACGAGCAGTACTTC,CASSQGQTYEQYF
TRBV6-5,15,TRBJ1-1,few,NA,TGTGCCAGCAGCCGGACTGCTCAGGTGGTCACTGAAGCTTTCTTT,CASSRTAQVVTEAFF
TRBV15,15,TRBJ1-5,NA,NA,TGTGCCACCAGCAGGAGCATCGGACTCAATCAGCCCCAGCATTTT,CATSRSIGLNQPQHF
TRBV6-5,12,TRBJ2-2,NA,NA,TGTGCCAGCAGTAGAGACACCGGGGAGCTGTTTTTT,CASSRDTGELFF
TRBV3-1/TRBV3-2,16,TRBJ1-2,NA,NA,TGTGCCAGCAGTCTACTTGGCGGGGGGTCCGTAGGGGGCTACACCTTC,CASSLLGGGSVGGYTF
TRBV7-2,15,TRBJ2-7,NA,TRBD2,TGTGCCAGCAGCTTCGGGACTAGCGGCACCTACGAGCAGTACTTC,CASSFGTSGTYEQYF
TRBV28,14,TRBJ1-6,NA,NA,TGTGCCAGCGAGGGAGGGGCGCTTAGTTCACCCCTCCACTTT,CASEGGALSSPLHF
TRBV10-1,15,TRBJ2-7,NA,TRBD1,TGCGCCAGCAGTGAGTCCGGGACAGCCTCCTACGAGCAGTACTTC,CASSESGTASYEQYF
TRBV28,13,TRBJ1-3,NA,TRBD1,TGTGCCAGCAAGGGGGCGCTTGGAAACACCATATATTTT,CASKGALGNTIYF
TRBV7-2,14,TRBJ2-1,NA,NA,TGTGCCAGCAGCTTCAGTCTAGCGTACAATGAGCAGTTCTTC,CASSFSLAYNEQFF
TRBV6-5,13,TRBJ1-1,NA,TRBD1,TGTGCCAGCAGAAGGGACAGGTCGGGCGAAGCTTTCTTT,CASRRDRSGEAFF
TRBV5-1,15,TRBJ2-1,NA,TRBD2,TGCGCCAGCAGCTTGGTTGGACTAGCGAACAATGAGCAGTTCTTC,CASSLVGLANNEQFF
TRBV11-3,15,TRBJ2-7,once,TRBD1,TGTGCCAGCAGCTTTGACCTTCGGGACAGGGGGAAGCAGTACTTC,CASSFDLRDRGKQYF
TRBV11-3,16,TRBJ1-1,once,TRBD1,TGTGCCAGCAGCTACAGGGGGCTTCCCCCCGCCAATGTAGCTTTCTTT,CASSYRGLPPANVAFF
TRBV11-3,15,TRBJ2-1,NA,TRBD2,TGTGCCAGCAGCTTTACTAGCGGGAGTTACAATGAGCAGTTCTTC,CASSFTSGSYNEQFF
TRBV4-1,16,TRBJ1-6,many,TRBD1,TGCGCCAGCAGCCAAGCGGCGGGACAGGGCCATTCACCCCTCCACTTT,CASSQAAGQGHSPLHF
TRBV3-1/TRBV3-2,16,TRBJ1-1,NA,NA,TGTGCCAGCAGTTACCGTGGAGGAATGATCGGCACTGAAGCTTTCTTT,CASSYRGGMIGTEAFF
TRBV10-2,15,TRBJ1-1,few,NA,TGCGCCAGCAGCGATACGGGGAGGCGGGACACTGAAGCTTTCTTT,CASSDTGRRDTEAFF
TRBV25-1,16,TRBJ1-6,NA,TRBD1,TGTGCCAGCAGTGAATATCAGGTCAGGGGGAATTCACCCCTCCACTTT,CASSEYQVRGNSPLHF
TRBV5-1,13,TRBJ2-7,NA,TRBD1,TGCGCCAGCAGCTTGAGGGGGCCTGGTGAGCAGTACTTC,CASSLRGPGEQYF
TRBV11-3,16,TRBJ2-7,few,TRBD2,TGTGCCAGCAGCTCCCGGGGTAGCGGGAGTCTCTACGAGCAGTACTTC,CASSSRGSGSLYEQYF
TRBV14,13,TRBJ1-1,NA,NA,TGTGCCAGCATTGGGGGCAAGAGCACTGAAGCTTTCTTT,CASIGGKSTEAFF
TRBV5-4,16,TRBJ2-1,NA,NA,TGTGCCAGCAGCTTGAAGAAGAGAAACTCCTACAATGAGCAGTTCTTC,CASSLKKRNSYNEQFF
TRBV6-5,14,TRBJ1-2,few,NA,TGTGCCAGCACAGGGTTAATAACTTACTATGGCTACACCTTC,CASTGLITYYGYTF
TRBV3-1/TRBV3-2,12,TRBJ2-7,NA,NA,TGTGCCAGCAGCCAAGGAGGTCTCGAGCAGTACTTC,CASSQGGLEQYF
TRBV5-8,13,TRBJ1-5,NA,NA,TGTGCCAGCAGCCCGGGACAAAATCAGCTCCAGCATTTT,CASSPGQNQLQHF
TRBV5-1,14,TRBJ1-2,NA,TRBD1,TGCGCCAGCAGCCCGGGGCGAGGACAGGAGGCTAAAACCTTC,CASSPGRGQEAKTF
TRBV11-3,16,TRBJ2-1,few,TRBD2,TGTGCCAGCAGCCGGACCGGGACTAGCGGTACAATGAAGCAGTTCTTC,CASSRTGTSGTMKQFF
TRBV10-1,13,TRBJ1-1,NA,TRBD1,TGCGCCAGCAGTGGGGACAGGGCTACTGAAGCTTTCTTT,CASSGDRATEAFF
TRBV14,13,TRBJ1-4,NA,NA,TGTGCCAGCAGCCAATTCAGACTTGAAAAACTGTTTTTT,CASSQFRLEKLFF
TRBV6-1,14,TRBJ2-7,NA,TRBD2,TGTGCCAGCAGTGACCCGGGACTAGTCTACGAGCAGTACTTC,CASSDPGLVYEQYF
TRBV5-1,14,TRBJ1-4,NA,TRBD1,TGCGCCAGCAGCCCGACAGGGGCGCGGGAAAAACTGTTTTTT,CASSPTGAREKLFF